The 11 T cell receptor beta chains below were found in one sample sequenced in a study of spatial heterogeneity in lung cancer. Study-level findings and limits: Within tumors, counts of expanded alpha and beta TCRs tracked tumor mutation counts.

The time point was: sample taken at primary tumor resection. What these receptors recognize is not known. TCRdb processed the 5' RACE reads anew with MiXCR; each CDR3 protein has one entry. Of under 15,000 distinct CDR3 sequences listed, 4.7% are singletons. The material was lung tumor tissue, obtained at surgery. These receptors were obtained from a female donor with early-stage non-small cell lung cancer.

This clonotype was seen repeatedly, ten times or more. For a library built for alpha chains, this beta chain is a stray read; little rests on its size. The V call is TRBV28, the J call TRBJ1-1, with D possibly matching TRBD1 (5 bases). CDR1 and CDR2 from the germline V gene are MDHEN and SYDVKM. The germline V and J ends were trimmed by 4 bases and 3 bases, with 9 bases remaining between them. This CDR3 has 13 residues. The CDR3 sequence: CASSWVGDTEAFF. The CDR3 DNA reads TGTGCCAGCAGTTGGGTAGGGGACACTGAAGCTTTCTTT.

By its share, this clonotype is medium-sized. This beta chain slipped into a library made for alpha chains as a stray read, so its size is not meaningful. This chain joins TRBV7-2 and TRBJ1-1; unclear D gene. The V and J ends lost 4 bases and 11 bases respectively, with 14 bases between them. The CDR3 is made up of 12 amino acids. CDR1 is SGHTA and CDR2 is FQGNSA in the germline V gene. In DNA form, the CDR3 reads TGTGCCAGCAGCTCTTCGCGGATCCGGGCTTTCTTT. Its translation: CASSSSRIRAFF.

This clonotype was detected ten times or more. Little can be read into the size of this beta chain, an off-target read in a library designed for alpha chains. The genes are TRBV18 and TRBJ2-2; 10 bases line up with TRBD1. Trimming at V came to 3 bases and at J to 7 bases, leaving 14 bases not matched to a gene. This CDR3 is 18 amino acids long. Germline V gene sequence: CDR1 KGHSH, CDR2 LQKENI. The CDR3 sequence is CASSPPRDRGRFIGELFF. CDR3 coding DNA: TGTGCCAGCTCACCTCCCCGAGACAGGGGGCGTTTCATCGGGGAGCTGTTTTTT.

Details on this clonotype: This beta chain is an off-target read within a library intended for alpha chains, so its frequency means little. The chain joins TRBV20-1 to TRBJ2-2, with a tentative D call TRBD2 (6 bases). Germline V gene sequence: CDR1 DFQATT, CDR2 SNEGSKA (reference sequence). The CDR3 runs to 18 residues. V was pared by 5 bases and J by 5 bases, with 27 bases between. The CDR3 here is CSAYLGRGSIVGTGELFF. Here the CDR3 DNA reads TGCAGTGCTTACCTCGGGAGAGGGTCGATCGTGGGGACCGGGGAGCTGTTTTTT.

The table lists this clonotype with many counts. Because this beta chain is a stray read in a library intended to capture alpha chains, its abundance should not be given much weight. The genes are TRBV12-3 or TRBV12-4 and TRBJ2-6; no definite D call. Trimming took off 7 bases at V and 0 bases at J, with 10 bases between the two ends. The CDR3 loop spans 15 amino acids. For the CDR3, the DNA is TGTGCCAGCACCCTCCCAGTCTCTGGGGCCAACGTCCTGACTTTC. Its protein product is CASTLPVSGANVLTF.

This clonotype was counted many times. This beta chain represents an off-target read in a library built for alpha chains; its size is of limited meaning. The J gene is TRBJ2-5, the V gene TRBV9, with TRBD2 matching over 14 bases. The germline CDR1 and CDR2 sequences are SGDLS and YYNGEE. Trimming removed 4 bases from V and 5 bases from J; junction bases left unmatched: 7. The CDR3 is 16 residues long. The CDR3 sequence: CASSPRTSGGLETQYF. As DNA, the CDR3 is TGTGCCAGCAGCCCCCGGACTAGCGGGGGGTTGGAGACCCAGTACTTC.

This clonotype has ten or more counts. A library prepared for alpha chains yielded this beta chain as an off-target read; its size is of little meaning. The genes are TRBV7-2 and TRBJ1-1, with no clear D. The CDR3 has 14 residues. CDR1 is SGHTA and CDR2 is FQGNSA in the germline V gene. V lost 2 bases to trimming and J lost 1 base, with 8 bases between them. The CDR3 loop reads CASSLSRANTEAFF. Written as DNA, the CDR3 is TGTGCCAGCAGCTTATCAAGAGCGAACACTGAAGCTTTCTTT.

This clonotype was seen many times. One end of the junction varies from germline; a read error may be responsible. As an off-target read in a library built for alpha chains, this beta chain has a frequency of little significance. This chain uses TRBV3-1 with TRBJ2-7; 9 bases line up with TRBD1. There are 12 residues in the CDR3. Germline CDR1 reads LGHDT; CDR2 reads YNNKEL (reference sequence). The CDR3 DNA follows: TGTGCCAGCAGCCAACAGGACAGGGGCCCTGACTTC. Its protein is CASSQQDRGPDF.

As regards this clonotype: Found in a library prepared for alpha chains, this beta chain is an off-target read, and its abundance has little meaning. The gene calls are TRBV5-1 and TRBJ2-2, with TRBD1 as a possible D gene (5 bases). The length of the CDR3 is 15 residues. V lost 0 bases to trimming and J lost 1 base, with 7 bases between them. In germline, CDR1 is SGHRS, CDR2 YFSETQ. This CDR3 is CASSLDRKNTGELFF. The CDR3 DNA reads as TGCGCCAGCAGCTTGGACAGGAAGAACACCGGGGAGCTGTTTTTT.

The table lists this clonotype with many counts. Because this beta chain is a stray read in a library intended to capture alpha chains, its abundance should not be given much weight. The chain employs TRBV7-2 and TRBJ2-7; TRBD2 agrees at 8 bases. V lost 2 bases to trimming and J lost 4 bases; unmatched junction nucleotides: 10. The CDR3 runs to 16 residues. CDR1 and CDR2 (germline): SGHTA, FQGNSA. CDR3 sequence (DNA): TGTGCCAGCAGCTTAAACCGGGGGGGTAACCTATACGAGCAGTACTTC. Amino acid sequence: CASSLNRGGNLYEQYF.

This clonotype was found many times. Because this beta chain is a stray read in a library intended to capture alpha chains, its abundance should not be given much weight. The rearrangement links TRBV4-2 to TRBJ2-3, with 12 bases lining up with TRBD2. The V segment lost 4 bases and the J segment 0 bases; nucleotides outside the gene matches: 11. Germline values: CDR1 LGHNA, CDR2 YNFKEQ. This CDR3 is 19 amino acids long. The CDR3 spells CASSLPTSGGPRSTDTQYF. The CDR3, as DNA: TGTGCCAGCAGCCTCCCTACTAGCGGGGGGCCACGTAGCACAGATACGCAGTATTTT.